One and the same sample provided the 31 T cell receptor beta chains below, sequenced in a study of cytomegalovirus exposure and HLA in healthy donors. Amplification used 60 Vbeta primers and 13 Jbeta primers. The assay was immunoSEQ multiplex PCR, and TCRdb's table has in-frame clones only and misses some. The sample has approximately 120,000 clones, around 72% seen once. Sequences were obtained from PBMCs. Every receptor here comes from a man younger than 40 in good health and CMV-seronegative.

The rearrangement uses TRBV7-2 and TRBJ1-2; D gene uncertain. CDR1 is SGHTA and CDR2 is FQGNSA in the germline V gene. The CDR3 totals 15 residues. V shed 1 base and J shed 6 bases, with 15 bases lying between them. Written as DNA, the CDR3 is TGTGCCAGCAGCTTAGGACGTGAGGGTCCTCATGGCTACACCTTC. Its protein product is CASSLGREGPHGYTF.

This clone was found a few times. This chain joins TRBV27 and TRBJ2-4; possibly TRBD1 for D (5 bases). CDR3 length equals 13 residues. Between the trimmed V and J ends, which lost 5 bases and 9 bases, there was a span of 14 bases. The germline gives CDR1 MNHEY, CDR2 SMNVEV (reference sequence). The CDR3 coding sequence is TGTGCCAGCAGTCTCCACCGACAGAGCATTCAGTACTTC. It yields the protein CASSLHRQSIQYF.

V usage is TRBV15 and J usage is TRBJ2-4; a weak D match, TRBD2 (6 bases). There are 15 residues in the CDR3. The germline V and J ends were trimmed by 1 base and 1 base, with 8 bases remaining between them. Germline V gives CDR1 LNHNV, CDR2 YYDKDF (reference sequence). Written as DNA, the CDR3 is TGTGCCACCAGCAGAGGCGGGGCGGCCAAAAACATTCAGTACTTC. This translates into CATSRGGAAKNIQYF.

This clone was counted once. V is TRBV13 and J is TRBJ2-3; 8 nucleotides agree with TRBD1. The CDR3 contains 15 residues. Germline V gene lookup returns CDR1 PRHDT and CDR2 FYEKMQ (reference sequence). The J segment lost 4 bases and the V segment lost 5 bases, leaving 8 bases of the junction unmatched. The CDR3 DNA reads TGTGCCAGCAGCAACACAGGGGGTGGCCCAGATACGCAGTATTTT. Translated: CASSNTGGGPDTQYF. Combining the CDR3 with reference TRBV13 and TRBJ2-3 gives the whole variable domain AAGVIQSPRHLIKEKRETATLKCYPIPRHDTVYWYQQGPGQDPQFLISFYEKMQSDKGSIPDRFSAQQFSDYHSELNMSSLELGDSALYFCASSNTGGGPDTQYFGPGTRLTVL.

The J gene is TRBJ1-6, the V gene TRBV18; 8 nucleotides match TRBD1. CDR1 is KGHSH, CDR2 LQKENI, per germline. J gave up 10 bases and V 3 bases, and 8 bases lay outside the gene matches. This CDR3 has 15 residues. The CDR3 nucleotides are TGTGCCAGCTCACCGGCCCAGGGGGCGAGATCACCCCTCCACTTT. Residues: CASSPAQGARSPLHF.

The J gene is TRBJ2-5, the V gene TRBV29-1; no reliable D call. The CDR3 contains 14 residues. Per the germline V gene, CDR1 is SQVTM and CDR2 is ANQGSEA. V shed 4 bases and J shed 1 base, with 13 bases lying between them. The CDR3 here is CSVVLSAGQETQYF. DNA of the CDR3: TGCAGCGTTGTTCTCTCGGCAGGCCAAGAGACCCAGTACTTC. The variable domain in full, completed from reference TRBV29-1 and TRBJ2-5, reads SAVISQKPSRDICQRGTSLTIQCQVDSQVTMMFWYRQQPGQSLTLIATANQGSEATYESGFVIDKFPISRPNLTFSTLTVSNMSPEDSSIYLCSVVLSAGQETQYFGPGTRLLVL.

This sequence joins TRBV27 and TRBJ1-2; D might be TRBD1 (6 bases). The CDR3 runs to 16 residues. The germline CDR1 and CDR2 sequences are MNHEY and SMNVEV (reference sequence). Trimming took 7 bases from V and 8 from J, leaving 26 bases between them. CDR3 amino acids: CASTHMRGGASHGYTF. The CDR3 DNA sequence: TGTGCCAGCACTCATATGAGAGGGGGGGCGTCTCACGGCTACACCTTC.

As to this clone: Compared with germline, one end of the junction differs, possibly owing to a read error. The rearrangement links TRBV7-9 to TRBJ1-5; maybe TRBD1 (5 bases). This CDR3 is 15 amino acids long. Germline V gives CDR1 SEHNR, CDR2 FQNEAQ (reference sequence). The CDR3 region has the DNA TGTTCCAGCAGCCGCTCTGACAGTTCCAATCAGCCCCAGCATTTT. Protein product: CSSSRSDSSNQPQHF.

The rearrangement links TRBV9 to TRBJ2-3; D is possibly TRBD1 (6 bases). There are 15 residues in the CDR3. Trimming removed 5 bases from V and 1 base from J, with 14 bases in between. From germline, CDR1 is SGDLS and CDR2 YYNGEE. The DNA of the CDR3 is TGTGCCAGCAGGGCCGGGACACCCCGCACAGATACGCAGTATTTT. It yields the protein CASRAGTPRTDTQYF.

The V call is TRBV10-1, the J call TRBJ2-3; a possible D gene is TRBD2 (5 bases). The germline V gene encodes CDR1 WNHNN and CDR2 SYGVQD (reference sequence). Trimming stripped 5 bases from V and 9 bases from J, with 9 bases between. The CDR3 extends over 11 amino acids. The CDR3 protein is CASSSPGTQYF. As DNA, the CDR3 is TGCGCCAGCAGTTCGCCGGGAACGCAGTATTTT.

This clone was recorded a few times. This rearrangement joins TRBV6-5 to TRBJ1-1; D uncertain. V lost 6 bases and J lost 1, with 15 bases in between. The CDR3 is made up of 15 amino acids. Germline CDR1 and CDR2: MNHEY and SVGAGI. This chain's CDR3 is CASSRTRGRNTEAFF. CDR3 bases: TGTGCCAGCAGCCGCACCCGCGGGAGGAACACTGAAGCTTTCTTT.

V and J are TRBV19 and TRBJ2-3; 7 bases agree with TRBD2. Germline-derived CDR1 and CDR2 are LNHDA and SQIVND (reference sequence). The V gene end was trimmed by 5 bases and the J gene end by 1 base; junction bases not matched to a gene: 6. The CDR3 length is 15 residues. For the CDR3, the DNA is TGTGCCAGTAGTGCCCGACTAGCCCGCACAGATACGCAGTATTTT. This translates into CASSARLARTDTQYF.

This clone has just a few counts. The DNA of the CDR3 is TGTGCCAGCAGTGAGGTAGCGGGGGGCTACGAGCAGTACTTC. Residues: CASSEVAGGYEQYF. V is TRBV6-1 and J is TRBJ2-7, with 10 bases fitting TRBD2. The CDR3 loop spans 14 amino acids. Germline V gene lookup returns CDR1 MNHNS and CDR2 SASEGT. V lost 3 bases and J lost 3; bases outside the gene matches: 2.

The gene calls are TRBV27 and TRBJ1-2; D perhaps matches TRBD1 (6 bases). Trimming stripped 4 bases from V and 4 bases from J, with 13 bases between. The CDR3 extends over 14 amino acids. Germline loops: CDR1 MNHEY, CDR2 SMNVEV (reference sequence). The DNA of the CDR3 is TGTGCCAGCAGTTCCGGACAGTCTATCTATGGCTACACCTTC. Its translation is CASSSGQSIYGYTF.

This clone appeared once. V gene TRBV4-3 combines with J gene TRBJ2-1; 8 nucleotides match TRBD2. The V gene end was trimmed by 5 bases and the J gene end by 9 bases; junction bases not matched to a gene: 3. This CDR3 is built from 12 residues. Looked up from germline, CDR1 is LGHNA and CDR2 is YSLEER. The CDR3 bases are TGCGCCAGCAGCGCCCGGGGGGGTGAGCAGTTCTTC. Its protein product is CASSARGGEQFF.

V is TRBV6-5 and J is TRBJ2-7; the match to TRBD1 covers 11 bases. The CDR3 has 14 residues. Trimming at V came to 7 bases and at J to 4 bases, leaving 6 bases not matched to a gene. Germline CDR1 reads MNHEY; CDR2 reads SVGAGI. CDR3 sequence: CASKMGQGVYEQYF. CDR3 sequence (DNA): TGTGCCAGCAAGATGGGACAGGGGGTATACGAGCAGTACTTC.

This clone was counted once. This chain uses TRBV6-1 with TRBJ1-5, with 8 positions matching TRBD1. Germline V gives CDR1 MNHNS, CDR2 SASEGT. Trimming cost V 6 bases and J 6 bases; bases outside gene matches: 10. The CDR3 spans 15 residues. The CDR3 sequence: CASSLQQGGAQPQHF. The CDR3 DNA follows: TGTGCCAGCAGCCTCCAACAGGGGGGGGCTCAGCCCCAGCATTTT.

CDR3 coding DNA: TGTGCCAGCTCACCTAGACAGGGCGCGGAGACCCAGTACTTC. It specifies CASSPRQGAETQYF. The V and J genes are TRBV18 and TRBJ2-5, with 7 bases that match TRBD1. This CDR3 comprises 14 residues. The germline V gene has CDR1 KGHSH and CDR2 LQKENI. V lost 3 bases and J lost 5; bases outside the gene matches: 6.

The chain has TRBV5-1 and TRBJ2-7; no clear D gene. The germline CDR1 and CDR2 sequences are SGHRS and YFSETQ. The CDR3 has 13 amino acids. The V gene lost 7 bases and the J gene lost 3 bases, with 14 bases spanning the gap. CDR3: CASRPDSVYEQYF. DNA of the CDR3: TGCGCCAGCCGACCAGACTCGGTCTACGAGCAGTACTTC. The full variable domain, its missing parts supplied by reference TRBV5-1 and TRBJ2-7, is KAGVTQTPRYLIKTRGQQVTLSCSPISGHRSVSWYQQTPGQGLQFLFEYFSETQRNKGNFPGRFSGRQFSNSRSEMNVSTLELGDSALYLCASRPDSVYEQYFGPGTRLTVT.

The chain employs TRBV27 and TRBJ1-2; 10 nucleotides align to TRBD1. The ends lost 0 bases at V and 5 bases at J; junction bases unmatched: 0. The germline CDR1 and CDR2 sequences are MNHEY and SMNVEV (reference sequence). The CDR3 loop spans 14 amino acids. CDR3 residues: CASSLSGQGYGYTF. CDR3 sequence (DNA): TGTGCCAGCAGTTTATCGGGACAGGGGTATGGCTACACCTTC.

The chain couples TRBV30 to TRBJ1-1, with D unclear. V lost 3 bases to trimming and J lost 3 bases, with 11 bases between them. The CDR3 extends over 13 amino acids. Per the germline V gene, CDR1 is GTSNPN and CDR2 is SVGIG (reference sequence). The CDR3 DNA sequence: TGTGCCTGGAGAGCGGGCCGATACACTGAAGCTTTCTTT. This sequence encodes CAWRAGRYTEAFF.

The V gene is TRBV5-1, the J gene TRBJ2-2, with 8 bases fitting TRBD1. Germline V gene data show CDR1 as SGHRS and CDR2 as YFSETQ. The CDR3 sequence is 15 residues long. The J segment lost 4 bases and the V segment lost 5 bases, leaving 7 bases of the junction unmatched. This CDR3 is CASRPTGGTTGELFF. Here the CDR3 DNA reads TGCGCCAGCAGGCCCACAGGGGGGACCACCGGGGAGCTGTTTTTT.

The J gene is TRBJ2-2, the V gene TRBV6-1; tentatively, D is TRBD1 (6 bases). V shed 6 bases and J shed 4 bases, with 15 bases lying between them. The CDR3 is made up of 15 amino acids. The germline gives CDR1 MNHNS, CDR2 SASEGT. The CDR3 nucleotides read TGTGCCAGCAGCCTGGACAGAATACGCACCGGGGAGCTGTTTTTT. Residues: CASSLDRIRTGELFF.

DNA for the CDR3: TGTGCCAGTAGCCCCTTGAGGGGGATTGGGTCCGGGGAGCTGTTTTTT. This translates into CASSPLRGIGSGELFF. V gene TRBV19 combines with J gene TRBJ2-2; tentative D call: TRBD1 (6 bases). V lost 6 bases and J 6 bases, leaving 20 bases between the germline ends. The CDR3 has 16 residues. Germline V gives CDR1 LNHDA, CDR2 SQIVND (reference sequence).

As for this clone: Its ends do not fully match the called genes, so a read error is possible. This sequence joins TRBV7-9 and TRBJ1-2, with no clear D. The V gene's germline CDR1 is SEHNR and CDR2 FQNEAQ (reference sequence). CDR3 length equals 14 residues. Here the CDR3 DNA reads TGTGCCAACAGCCCAGCGCCGGGTGGCTATGGCTACACCTTC. Amino acid sequence: CANSPAPGGYGYTF.

J is TRBJ1-6 and V is TRBV5-1; 7 bases line up with TRBD1. Germline CDR1 and CDR2: SGHRS and YFSETQ. Trimming at V came to 4 bases and at J to 7 bases, leaving 11 bases not matched to a gene. The CDR3 runs to 16 residues. The CDR3 here is CASSIIPGQRNSPLHF. In DNA form, the CDR3 reads TGCGCCAGCAGCATCATACCGGGACAGAGAAATTCACCCCTCCACTTT. Variable domain in full (rest from reference TRBV5-1 and TRBJ1-6): KAGVTQTPRYLIKTRGQQVTLSCSPISGHRSVSWYQQTPGQGLQFLFEYFSETQRNKGNFPGRFSGRQFSNSRSEMNVSTLELGDSALYLCASSIIPGQRNSPLHFGNGTRLTVT.

There are a few counts of this clone. J is TRBJ2-3 and V is TRBV7-8, with 11 positions matching TRBD2. Germline CDR1 is SGHVS and CDR2 is FQNEAQ. V dropped 4 bases and J dropped 6; count of bases not matched to a gene: 15. The CDR3 sequence is 18 residues long. The CDR3 DNA follows: TGTGCCAGCAGCTCCCATATCGGTGGTAGCGGGGGGGCTGATACGCAGTATTTT. As protein: CASSSHIGGSGGADTQYF.

The chain links TRBV6-6 to TRBJ1-5; a possible D gene is TRBD1 (5 bases). The CDR3 consists of 16 residues. Germline CDR1 MNHNY, CDR2 SVGAGI (reference sequence). V lost 6 bases and J lost 3, with 18 bases in between. CDR3 coding DNA: TGTGCCAGCAGCACTTCCGATCGGGGGTACAATCAGCCCCAGCATTTT. As protein: CASSTSDRGYNQPQHF.

This chain joins TRBV6-9 and TRBJ1-1, with D hard to call. The CDR3 is made up of 11 amino acids. Germline V CDR1 and CDR2: MNHGY, SVAAGI. Trimming pared 11 bases from V and 4 bases from J, leaving 11 bases between. CDR3 protein: CAGRDFTEAFF. CDR3 nucleotide sequence: TGTGCCGGGAGGGATTTCACTGAAGCTTTCTTT.

A word on this clone: The junction departs from the called germline gene at one end, perhaps through a read error. The gene calls are TRBV7-9 and TRBJ1-2; D gene ambiguous. CDR1 and CDR2 (germline): SEHNR, FQNEAQ (reference sequence). This CDR3 has 12 amino acids. The CDR3: CSSSPTEGGYTF. The CDR3 nucleotides are TGTTCCAGCAGCCCTACAGAGGGTGGCTACACCTTC.

V and J are TRBV18 and TRBJ1-4; D ambiguous. Looked up from germline, CDR1 is KGHSH and CDR2 is LQKENI. The CDR3 has 12 amino acids. V lost 5 bases and J lost 9, with 10 bases in between. CDR3 bases: TGTGCCAGCTCAGCCGGTCCCAAAAAACTGTTTTTT. Protein: CASSAGPKKLFF. Combining the CDR3 with reference TRBV18 and TRBJ1-4 gives the whole variable domain NAGVMQNPRHLVRRRGQEARLRCSPMKGHSHVYWYRQLPEEGLKFMVYLQKENIIDESGMPKERFSAEFPKEGPSILRIQQVVRGDSAAYFCASSAGPKKLFFGSGTQLSVL.